The TCR beta chain described here comes from a study of blood T cells in healthy people across ages. Study observations and caveats: Correlation between TCR beta diversity and naive T cell percentage was strong.

Remarks on this clonotype: The target antigen is unknown.

Combining a sample-barcoded 5' primer with a J-beta primer mix, a second PCR ran for roughly 6 to 11 cycles. TCRdb re-derived calls from the 5' RACE reads in MiXCR, one entry per CDR3 protein. The sample includes some 1.7 million distinct CDR3 sequences, under 30% of them seen just once. The CDR3 length is 13 residues. Germline V lookup: CDR1 SEHNR, CDR2 FQNEAQ (reference sequence). V was trimmed by 4 bases and J by 4 bases, leaving 11 bases between them. The rearrangement uses TRBV7-9 and TRBJ2-7; the D is unclear. Sequenced: blood. The receptor's source is a woman aged 25-40 years in good health. As DNA, the CDR3 is TGTGCCAGCAGCTCCACAAATGGATACGAGCAGTACTTC. Translating gives CASSSTNGYEQYF.